This TCR beta chain was captured by sequencing in a study of T cell changes during pregnancy in multiple sclerosis. This clone was picked up a small number of times. Trimming removed 8 bases at V and 4 bases at J, with 17 bases between. Germline V CDR1 and CDR2: MNHNY, SVGAGI (reference sequence). This CDR3 is 14 amino acids long. Profiled with immunoSEQ multiplex PCR; TCRdb holds only in-frame clones, not every one. Found here are around 62,000 clones, about nine tenths of them singletons; the top ten hold around 1.5%. V and J are TRBV6-6 and TRBJ1-2, with a weak D call TRBD1 (5 bases). The source of this sequence is a female donor with multiple sclerosis, enrolled in a pregnancy study. Specimen: peripheral blood, collected in the third trimester of pregnancy. The CDR3 DNA reads TGTGCCAGCGGCAACAGGTCGATGGGCTATGGCTACACCTTC. This gives the protein CASGNRSMGYGYTF.